This T cell receptor beta chain was identified in a study of radiotherapy plus CTLA-4 blockade in lung cancer. Some clones are missing from TCRdb's copy, which holds only in-frame ones; the method was immunoSEQ multiplex PCR. Of some 15,000 clones listed, less than 75% are singletons. The specimen was peripheral blood, collected from a patient treated with radiotherapy plus ipilimumab. The sequence came from a human donor with non-small cell lung cancer whose response to radiotherapy plus ipilimumab could not be evaluated.

CDR3 loop: CASSYSGGNQPQHF. Written as DNA, the CDR3 is TGTGCCAGCAGTTATAGCGGGGGCAATCAGCCCCAGCATTTT. The rearrangement joins TRBV6-5 to TRBJ1-5, with D uncertain. Between the trimmed V and J ends, which lost 3 bases and 2 bases, there was a span of 8 bases. The CDR3 is 14 residues long. Germline loops: CDR1 MNHEY, CDR2 SVGAGI.